This T cell receptor (beta chain) was recovered during a study of shared clonotypes between healthy human individuals. Turning to the study itself: The donors, a couple of women and a few men, were aged 18 to 49.

This table comes from immunoSEQ multiplex PCR, and its TCRdb copy is limited to in-frame clones, with some not included. The table shows millions of clones, with roughly 95% occurring only once. Germline values: CDR1 SGDLS, CDR2 YYNGEE. CDR3 size: 14 residues. Trimming pared 3 bases from V and 7 bases from J, leaving 16 bases between. Naive CD8 cells lacked CD45RO, underwent positive selection for CCR7 and left out terminally differentiated effector memory CD45RA+ cells. This receptor was obtained from a man between 18 and 35 years old in good health. The sample consisted of naive CD8+ T cells sorted from blood. This chain connects TRBV9 to TRBJ1-2, with a tentative D call TRBD1 (5 bases). CDR3 nucleotides: TGTGCCAGCAGCGGAGAGTGGGGGGACGCTGGCTACACCTTC. It yields the protein CASSGEWGDAGYTF.